The 8 T cell receptor beta chains presented below share a single source sample, sequenced in a study of metastatic and nonmetastatic thyroid tumors. No patient had received any treatment before thyroid surgery. TCRdb used MiXCR to call clones anew from the PCR reads. The sample lists approximately 82,000 clones, under 15% occurring once. The source material was tumor tissue. These receptors came from a female donor with papillary thyroid cancer or a benign thyroid nodule (not recorded which). Some clones in this sample may be carry-over from other donors' samples.

This clone was observed at least ten times. The rearrangement uses TRBV12-3 or TRBV12-4 and TRBJ1-2, with a tentative D call TRBD1 (6 bases). V lost 1 base and J 8 bases, leaving 14 bases between the germline ends. The CDR3 is made up of 14 amino acids. In DNA, the CDR3 is TGTGCCAGCAGTTTAGGGGGACATCTCATCGGCTACACCTTC. Translated, it gives CASSLGGHLIGYTF.

This clone was picked up many times. This chain uses TRBV20-1 with TRBJ1-2; the match to TRBD1 covers 8 bases. Germline CDR1 is DFQATT and CDR2 is SNEGSKA (reference sequence). This CDR3 has 13 residues. The V and J ends lost 3 bases and 5 bases, in that order; junction bases with no gene match: 5. The CDR3: CSASQGQEYGYTF. The CDR3 DNA reads as TGCAGTGCTAGCCAGGGACAGGAATATGGCTACACCTTC.

In its sample, this clone was seen many times. This sequence joins TRBV6-5 and TRBJ1-2, with a weak D call TRBD1 (6 bases). Trimming cost V 2 bases and J 7 bases, with 14 bases left between them. Germline loops: CDR1 MNHEY, CDR2 SVGAGI. The CDR3 loop spans 14 amino acids. The CDR3 region has the DNA TGTGCCAGCAGTTACCTAGGGGGATTCGGTGGCTACACCTTC. Translating gives CASSYLGGFGGYTF.

This clone has at least ten counts. The J gene is TRBJ1-1, the V gene TRBV7-8; D is undetermined. The CDR3 length is 13 residues. Germline V gene data show CDR1 as SGHVS and CDR2 as FQNEAQ. Trimming stripped 5 bases from V and 1 base from J, with 8 bases between. The CDR3 DNA reads as TGTGCCAGCAGCCGCGACACGAACACTGAAGCTTTCTTT. Amino acids: CASSRDTNTEAFF.

In the case of this clone: A much larger clone lies a single base off, so this may be a read error. The chain uses TRBV5-1 and TRBJ2-5, with D uncertain. V shed 7 bases and J shed 4 bases, with 14 bases lying between them. The CDR3 runs 13 residues. Germline V gives CDR1 SGHRS, CDR2 YFSETQ. CDR3 sequence: CASSDRVLETQYF. The CDR3 DNA follows: TGCGCCAGCTCCGATAGGGTATTAGAGACCCAGTACTTC.

This clone was observed many times. Other nucleotide sequences from this sample produce the same CDR3. This chain uses TRBV20-1 with TRBJ2-2, with D perhaps matching TRBD2 (5 bases). Germline CDR1 reads DFQATT; CDR2 reads SNEGSKA (reference sequence). The CDR3 is 13 residues long. The V end was cut by 8 bases, the J end by 0 bases, with 10 bases between. CDR3 amino acids: CSTRGTNTGELFF. The DNA for the CDR3 is TGCAGTACTCGAGGGACGAACACCGGGGAGCTGTTTTTT.

This clone was counted at least ten times. The CDR3 nucleotides read TGTGCCACTCAAGAGCCGGGAGATAGCAATCAGCCCCAGCATTTT. This sequence encodes CATQEPGDSNQPQHF. J is TRBJ1-5 and V is TRBV19; no definite D call. Germline V gene lookup returns CDR1 LNHDA and CDR2 SQIVND (reference sequence). The CDR3 totals 15 residues. Between the trimmed V and J ends, which lost 10 bases and 0 bases, there was a span of 16 bases.

Comment on this clone: This could be a read error, since a much larger clone is one nucleotide away. This chain links TRBV9 with TRBJ2-4; tentatively, D is TRBD2 (6 bases). The germline V and J ends were trimmed by 0 bases and 2 bases, with 9 bases remaining between them. The CDR3 loop spans 15 amino acids. Germline V gene sequence: CDR1 SGDLS, CDR2 YYNGEE. CDR3 residues: CASSVGAGSKNIQYF. CDR3 nucleotide sequence: TGTGCCAGCAGCGTAGGGGCGGGGTCCAAAAACATTCAGTACTTC. The whole variable domain, filled in from reference TRBV9 and TRBJ2-4, reads DSGVTQTPKHLITATGQRVTLRCSPRSGDLSVYWYQQSLDQGLQFLIQYYNGEERAKGNILERFSAQQFPDLHSELNLSSLELGDSALYFCASSVGAGSKNIQYFGAGTRLSVL.